This T cell receptor (beta chain) was identified in a study of CD8 T cells in seronegative destructive rheumatoid arthritis (dated by TCRdb to the early 2020s). In the study overall: Biological drugs were being received by seven of the eight CND-RA patients at the time of sampling. Peripheral CD8+ TCRbeta repertoires were compared between CCP-negative destructive rheumatoid arthritis (CND-RA) patients and newly diagnosed seropositive RA, seronegative RA and healthy controls. Rather than undergoing new sequencing, the seropositive RA, seronegative RA and healthy control comparison cohorts were drawn from an earlier published TCRbeta dataset. The study at large found these results: More CMV-reactive and fewer influenza A-reactive CD8+ TCRbeta sequences were observed in CND-RA repertoires than in controls and other RA subtypes. The small size of the CND-RA cohort was acknowledged as a limitation of the study. A distinct set of enriched public clonotypes appeared to be present in CND-RA patients, and the authors interpreted this finding as support for a separate disease subset. In the absence of diagnostic samples, TCR repertoire differences may be partly attributable to poor disease control over the years rather than being present at onset. Across the 100,000 or so clonotypes tested, no public clonotype enrichment was retained after Benjamini-Hochberg correction. After adjusting for age, CND-RA patients appeared to have less diverse, more clonal CD8+ TCRbeta repertoires than other RA subtypes.

About this clone: It lacks a known antigen. Nothing much larger sits one base from this clone, and base qualities are not available.

The CND-RA patients tested negative on the clinical CCP2 antibody test, and joint destruction in these patients kept progressing despite active therapy. All CND-RA patients were characterized by typical joint destruction in wrists and ankles and by failure of conventional anti-rheumatic therapy. Sampling of CND-RA patients was performed not at diagnosis but after long disease histories, which spanned decades in several cases. Around 50 millilitres of EDTA-anticoagulated peripheral blood were drawn from each patient. Ficoll-Paque PLUS density gradient separation was used to isolate peripheral blood mononuclear cells. AutoMACS magnetic bead positive selection was used to isolate CD8+ cells from fresh or cryopreserved PBMCs, and flow cytometry was used to check purity. Nucleospin Tissue or Tissue XS kits were used for genomic DNA extraction, and quantification was performed on a Qubit 2.0 fluorometer.

TCRbeta sequencing used genomic DNA from CD8+ cells, following the manufacturer's instructions. A genomics technology centre in Finland ran the TCRbeta sequencing, which was done with the immunoSEQ assay. The study's processing was this. Clonotype tables generated by the immunoSEQ preprocessing pipeline were converted into VDJtools format, and non-productive clonotypes were filtered out. Samples with fewer than 10,000 reads were excluded, the remaining samples were subsampled to 10,000 reads, and most of the eight CND-RA samples were retained. Using the VDJtools CalcDiversityStats function on data subsampled to 10,000 reads, the Shannon-Wiener, Simpson and clonality indices were calculated. To infer antigen specificity, non-singleton TCRbeta clonotypes were hard-matched against VDJdb, with no mismatches permitted. Clusters with potentially shared antigen targets were formed by grouping CDR3 sequences that differed by one amino acid (Hamming distance 1). Group enrichment of public clonotypes was tested with one-sided Fisher's exact tests after groups were resampled to six samples, with the procedure repeated ten times. TCRdb took this table from immuneACCESS and kept in-frame rearrangements with V and J called. Such tables lack part of the clones; where checked against another copy, unresolved V genes explain under half of the gap, and the rest is unexplained. V and J calls and clone size are given by that table; D and trimming were obtained from the DNA. The sample contains under 15,000 clones, around 86% of them found a single time. The top ten clonotypes cover 27% of the sample.

What was sequenced was CD8+ T cells from blood. This receptor was identified in a woman aged 30-49 years with seronegative destructive rheumatoid arthritis.

The CDR3: CASSFGTRYGYTF. In nucleotides, the sequence is TGCGCCAGCAGTTTTGGGACTCGCTATGGCTACACCTTC. The chain is encoded by TRBV5-1 joined to TRBJ1-2; perhaps TRBD1 is the D gene, with 5 bases matching. Between the V and J ends, shortened by 5 bases and 4 bases respectively, the junction contains 12 bases. Reading the germline V gene gives CDR1 SGHRS and CDR2 YFSETQ. Inclusive of the bounding cysteine and phenylalanine, the CDR3 is 13 residues long. CDR3 DNA is the only sequence kept; it has 39 bases, read in frame from the first base.